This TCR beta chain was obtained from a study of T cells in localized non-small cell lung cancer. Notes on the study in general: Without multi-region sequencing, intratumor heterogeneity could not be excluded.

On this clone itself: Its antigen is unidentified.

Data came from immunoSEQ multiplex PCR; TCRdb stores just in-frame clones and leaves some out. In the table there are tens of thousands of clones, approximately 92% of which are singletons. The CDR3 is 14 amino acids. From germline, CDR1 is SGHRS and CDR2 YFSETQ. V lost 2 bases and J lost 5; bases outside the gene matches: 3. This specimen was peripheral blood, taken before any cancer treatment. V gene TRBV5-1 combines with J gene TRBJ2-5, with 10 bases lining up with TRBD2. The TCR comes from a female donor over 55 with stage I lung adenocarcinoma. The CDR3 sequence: CASSFGGLAETQYF. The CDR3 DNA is TGCGCCAGCAGCTTCGGGGGACTAGCGGAGACCCAGTACTTC.